This passage covers 22 T cell receptor beta chains from one sample sequenced in a study of T cell responses to AZD1222 COVID-19 vaccine. Data came from immunoSEQ multiplex PCR; TCRdb stores just in-frame clones and leaves some out. The sample yields around 140,000 clones, around 90% seen once. Source: peripheral blood, taken 28 days after the second AZD1222 dose. Receptors were obtained from an adult who received the AZD1222 COVID-19 vaccine.

This chain links TRBV12-5 with TRBJ2-3, with unresolved D. CDR3 length: 14 residues. Germline-derived CDR1 and CDR2 are LGHNT and FRNRAP. V was trimmed by 5 bases and J by 5 bases, leaving 14 bases between them. The CDR3 protein is CASGLTAAQDTQYF. In DNA form, the CDR3 reads TGTGCTAGTGGTCTCACTGCAGCCCAAGATACGCAGTATTTT.

This chain links TRBV5-1 with TRBJ2-7; D is ambiguous. V dropped 1 base and J dropped 4 bases, with 12 bases sitting between them. The V gene's germline CDR1 is SGHRS and CDR2 YFSETQ. The CDR3 is made up of 14 amino acids. CDR3 nucleotide sequence: TGCGCCAGCAGCTTGACCTTCTCCCTGTACGAGCAGTACTTC. Protein product: CASSLTFSLYEQYF.

The chain carries TRBV9 and TRBJ2-3, with 8 bases that match TRBD1. Per germline, CDR1 SGDLS and CDR2 YYNGEE. V shed 0 bases and J 9 bases; nucleotides not matched to a gene: 12. CDR3 length: 16 amino acids. The CDR3 protein is CASSVEGRGPTPTQYF. The DNA for the CDR3 is TGTGCCAGCAGCGTAGAGGGCAGGGGGCCTACCCCGACGCAGTATTTT.

The gene calls are TRBV30 and TRBJ1-5; D unresolved. The ends were cut back, 3 bases at V and 0 bases at J, with 9 bases in the middle. The CDR3 totals 14 residues. The germline CDR1 and CDR2 sequences are GTSNPN and SVGIG (reference sequence). DNA of the CDR3: TGTGCCTGGAGGGCGGACGTTAGCAATCAGCCCCAGCATTTT. It specifies CAWRADVSNQPQHF.

The CDR3 sequence: CASSLSGREAEKLFF. The CDR3 coding sequence is TGTGCCAGCAGCTTGAGCGGCAGGGAGGCTGAAAAACTGTTTTTT. The chain employs TRBV5-8 and TRBJ1-4; a possible D gene is TRBD1 (5 bases). Germline V gene sequence: CDR1 SGHTS, CDR2 YDEGEE. CDR3 length equals 15 residues. V was trimmed by 1 base and J by 7 bases, leaving 14 bases between them.

This clone was detected only once. This chain joins TRBV5-1 and TRBJ2-5; possibly TRBD1 or TRBD2 for D (6 bases each). CDR1 is SGHRS, CDR2 YFSETQ, per germline. V lost 0 bases and J 0 bases, leaving 9 bases between the germline ends. This CDR3 has 15 residues. The CDR3 region is CASSLVRGHQETQYF. CDR3 bases: TGCGCCAGCAGCTTGGTTCGGGGGCACCAAGAGACCCAGTACTTC.

The chain couples TRBV7-9 to TRBJ2-7; tentative D call: TRBD2 (6 bases). CDR3 length equals 15 residues. V lost 0 bases, J lost 6 bases, and 15 bases lay in between. CDR1 and CDR2 from the germline V gene are SEHNR and FQNEAQ (reference sequence). CDR3 nucleotides: TGTGCCAGCAGCTTAGCCGACGGGGGATTTGTCGAGCAGTACTTC. Its protein product is CASSLADGGFVEQYF.

A note on this clone: Additional DNA sequences in this sample encode the identical CDR3. The V and J genes are TRBV5-1 and TRBJ2-2; 7 bases align to TRBD1. The CDR3 totals 14 residues. V shed 0 bases and J 5 bases; nucleotides not matched to a gene: 1. Looked up from germline, CDR1 is SGHRS and CDR2 is YFSETQ. The CDR3 region has the DNA TGCGCCAGCAGCTTGGCACAGGGGACCGGGGAGCTGTTTTTT. Translation gives CASSLAQGTGELFF. Together with reference TRBV5-1 and TRBJ2-2, the CDR3 gives the full variable domain: KAGVTQTPRYLIKTRGQQVTLSCSPISGHRSVSWYQQTPGQGLQFLFEYFSETQRNKGNFPGRFSGRQFSNSRSEMNVSTLELGDSALYLCASSLAQGTGELFFGEGSRLTVL.

This rearrangement joins TRBV19 to TRBJ2-7; TRBD1 aligns across 9 bases. This CDR3 is 16 amino acids long. Trimming at V came to 1 base and at J to 4 bases, leaving 8 bases not matched to a gene. Germline-derived CDR1 and CDR2 are LNHDA and SQIVND (reference sequence). CDR3 nucleotides: TGTGCCAGTAGTATAGCGTCGGGACAGGGTGGGTACGAGCAGTACTTC. Translation: CASSIASGQGGYEQYF.

This clone was detected only once. A junction boundary mismatches the germline segment, possibly from a read error. The gene calls are TRBV7-7 and TRBJ2-7, with 12 positions matching TRBD2. The CDR3 covers 17 residues. The germline gives CDR1 SSHAT, CDR2 FNYEAQ (reference sequence). As DNA, the CDR3 is TGTGCTAGCAGCCCCCATCCCGGGACTAGCGGGTTCTACGAGCAGTACTTC. As protein: CASSPHPGTSGFYEQYF.

V is TRBV6-2 or TRBV6-3 and J is TRBJ2-1, with 15 bases that match TRBD2. The CDR3 consists of 20 residues. The V gene end was trimmed by 2 bases and the J gene end by 1 base; junction bases not matched to a gene: 9. The germline V gene encodes CDR1 MNHEY and CDR2 SVGEGT. CDR3 region: CASSYVPGTSGRQSYNEQFF. The CDR3, as DNA: TGTGCCAGCAGTTACGTACCCGGGACTAGCGGGAGGCAATCCTACAATGAGCAGTTCTTC.

V is TRBV15 and J is TRBJ1-4; D gene uncertain. CDR1 and CDR2 from the germline V gene are LNHNV and YYDKDF (reference sequence). Trimming left V 0 bases short and J 8 bases short, with 4 bases between. CDR3 length equals 12 residues. CDR3 protein: CATSREGEKLFF. CDR3 nucleotide sequence: TGTGCCACCAGCAGAGAGGGGGAAAAACTGTTTTTT.

The chain links TRBV6-4 to TRBJ2-1, with 11 bases matching TRBD2. In germline, CDR1 is MRHNA, CDR2 SNTAGT. J lost 8 bases, V lost 3 bases, and 6 bases had no gene match. The CDR3 runs to 15 residues. The CDR3 is CASSEELAGADEQFF. In nucleotides, the CDR3 is TGTGCCAGCAGTGAGGAACTAGCGGGGGCCGATGAGCAGTTCTTC.

The chain couples TRBV6-2 or TRBV6-3 to TRBJ1-5; no reliable D call. There are 16 residues in the CDR3. Germline loops: CDR1 MNHEY, CDR2 SVGEGT. Trimming cost V 5 bases and J 2 bases, with 16 bases left between them. The CDR3 bases are TGTGCCAGCAGTACCCCCGGGGTGGGTGGCAATCAGCCCCAGCATTTT. Translation: CASSTPGVGGNQPQHF.

V gene TRBV5-1 combines with J gene TRBJ1-3; weak D call: TRBD1 (5 bases). This CDR3 has 15 amino acids. In germline, CDR1 is SGHRS, CDR2 YFSETQ. V gave up 3 bases and J gave up 5 bases, with 15 bases separating them. The CDR3, as DNA: TGCGCCAGCAGCTCGACAGACGGGGGGAGAAACACCATATATTTT. Translated, it gives CASSSTDGGRNTIYF.

This clone was picked up one time. The gene calls are TRBV5-4 and TRBJ1-6; D is uncertain. This CDR3 spans 19 amino acids. Per the germline V gene, CDR1 is SGHNT and CDR2 is YYREEE (reference sequence). With 0 bases removed from V and 10 bases from J, the gap between germline ends came to 26 bases. The DNA for the CDR3 is TGTGCCAGCAGCTTGGAAACCGCCACTAGTTGGGAAGGGTACTCACCCCTCCACTTT. Its translation is CASSLETATSWEGYSPLHF. Full variable domain (rest looked up from reference TRBV5-4 and TRBJ1-6): ETGVTQSPTHLIKTRGQQVTLRCSSQSGHNTVSWYQQALGQGPQFIFQYYREEENGRGNFPPRFSGLQFPNYSSELNVNALELDDSALYLCASSLETATSWEGYSPLHFGNGTRLTVT.

The rearrangement links TRBV5-6 to TRBJ2-2; D call uncertain. The germline CDR1 and CDR2 sequences are SGHDT and YYEEEE. With 4 bases removed from V and 0 bases from J, the gap between germline ends came to 7 bases. The CDR3 sequence is 14 residues long. Written as DNA, the CDR3 is TGTGCCAGCAGCCGGCCGCCGAACACCGGGGAGCTGTTTTTT. Its protein is CASSRPPNTGELFF.

This chain connects TRBV18 to TRBJ1-1, with D possibly matching TRBD1 (6 bases). This CDR3 has 14 residues. V was clipped by 2 bases and J by 4 bases, with 11 bases between them. From germline, CDR1 is KGHSH and CDR2 LQKENI. The CDR3 reads CASSPEKGGTEAFF. In DNA form, the CDR3 reads TGTGCCAGCTCACCAGAGAAGGGGGGCACTGAAGCTTTCTTT.

The V gene is TRBV6-5, the J gene TRBJ1-1; D gene unclear. The CDR3 loop spans 14 amino acids. V was cut by 2 bases and J by 1 base, with 8 bases left in between. CDR1 and CDR2 from the germline V gene are MNHEY and SVGAGI. The CDR3 region is CASSYAAGNTEAFF. Here the CDR3 DNA reads TGTGCCAGCAGTTACGCGGCGGGGAACACTGAAGCTTTCTTT.

The chain links TRBV10-3 to TRBJ2-5; possible D gene TRBD2, 5 bases. The CDR3 contains 15 residues. Germline V gives CDR1 ENHRY, CDR2 SYGVKD. V was trimmed by 2 bases and J by 4 bases, leaving 14 bases between them. The CDR3 nucleotides read TGTGCCATCAGTGAGGGAAGCGGAGTGGGAGAGACCCAGTACTTC. This encodes CAISEGSGVGETQYF.

CDR3: CASSRTLSTGQPYEQYF. DNA for the CDR3: TGTGCCAGCAGCCGGACCTTATCAACGGGACAGCCCTACGAGCAGTACTTC. V and J are TRBV27 and TRBJ2-7; 7 nucleotides line up with TRBD1. This CDR3 region has 17 residues. Losses at the gene ends were 6 bases for V and 2 bases for J; bases not matched to a gene: 16. Germline V CDR1 and CDR2: MNHEY, SMNVEV (reference sequence).

J is TRBJ1-3 and V is TRBV4-2; possibly TRBD1 for D (6 bases). Trimming left V 4 bases short and J 4 bases short, with 23 bases between. CDR1 is LGHNA, CDR2 YNFKEQ, per germline. The CDR3 totals 18 residues. CDR3 loop: CASSLDSPSQGRGNTIYF. CDR3 in DNA: TGTGCCAGCAGCCTGGACAGCCCCTCACAGGGAAGGGGAAACACCATATATTTT.